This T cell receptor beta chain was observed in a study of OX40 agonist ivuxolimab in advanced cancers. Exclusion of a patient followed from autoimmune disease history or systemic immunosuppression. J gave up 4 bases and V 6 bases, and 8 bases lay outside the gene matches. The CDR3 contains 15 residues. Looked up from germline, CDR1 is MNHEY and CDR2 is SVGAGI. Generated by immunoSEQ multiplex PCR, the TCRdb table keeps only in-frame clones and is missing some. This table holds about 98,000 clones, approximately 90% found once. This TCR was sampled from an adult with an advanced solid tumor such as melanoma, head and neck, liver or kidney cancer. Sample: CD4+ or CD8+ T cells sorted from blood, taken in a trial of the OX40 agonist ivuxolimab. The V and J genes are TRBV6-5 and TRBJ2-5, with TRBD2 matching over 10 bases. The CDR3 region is CASSRERGGRETQYF. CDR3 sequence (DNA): TGTGCCAGCAGCCGGGAGCGGGGGGGCCGAGAGACCCAGTACTTC.